Below, 27 T cell receptor beta chains from the same sample are listed, as sequenced in a study of control samples from healthy donors and cancer patients. Sequenced by immunoSEQ multiplex PCR; TCRdb stores in-frame clones only, minus some. The table has about 130,000 clones, 75% to 95% seen once. Sequenced sample: blood. These receptor sequences come from a man younger than 35 in good health.

This sequence joins TRBV13 and TRBJ2-7; 9 bases agree with TRBD2. Trimming cost V 2 bases and J 5 bases; bases outside gene matches: 4. Germline assignment: CDR1 PRHDT and CDR2 FYEKMQ (reference sequence). The length of the CDR3 is 14 residues. The CDR3 spells CASSLSGGSDEQYF. CDR3 nucleotides: TGTGCCAGCAGCTTAAGCGGGGGGTCTGACGAGCAGTACTTC.

The rearrangement uses TRBV12-5 and TRBJ1-3; TRBD1 matches at 12 bases. Germline values: CDR1 LGHNT, CDR2 FRNRAP. J gave up 9 bases and V 0 bases, and 6 bases lay outside the gene matches. There are 16 residues in the CDR3. CDR3 in amino acids: CASGLVLGQGAPTIYF. CDR3 bases: TGTGCTAGTGGTTTGGTACTGGGACAGGGGGCGCCCACCATATATTTT.

The chain is built from TRBV7-8 and TRBJ2-7; 8 positions agree with TRBD2. V shed 5 bases and J 2 bases; nucleotides not matched to a gene: 5. This CDR3 has 14 residues. CDR1 and CDR2 from the germline V gene are SGHVS and FQNEAQ. As DNA, the CDR3 is TGTGCCAGCAGCCTTGGTAGCGGGACCTACGAGCAGTACGTC. This encodes CASSLGSGTYEQYV.

This clone appeared a few times. The chain couples TRBV6-2 or TRBV6-3 to TRBJ2-3; the match to TRBD2 covers 9 bases. Unmatched junction bases numbered 8, after V lost 6 bases and J lost 4 bases. The CDR3 has 15 residues. Germline V gene data show CDR1 as MNHEY and CDR2 as SVGEGT. The CDR3: CASSLGLAASDTQYF. Here the CDR3 DNA reads TGTGCCAGCAGCCTGGGACTAGCAGCCTCAGATACGCAGTATTTT.

Concerning this clone itself: Other DNA sequences in the same sample also yield this CDR3. V is TRBV2 and J is TRBJ1-5, with a tentative D call TRBD1 (6 bases). Trimming stripped 4 bases from V and 1 base from J, with 8 bases between. The germline V gene encodes CDR1 SNHLY and CDR2 FYNNEI. CDR3 length equals 14 residues. The CDR3 DNA reads TGTGCCAGCAGTGTTCAGGGGAGCAATCAGCCCCAGCATTTT. Protein: CASSVQGSNQPQHF.

This clone has a handful of counts. This sequence joins TRBV5-1 and TRBJ1-5, with a possible D match to TRBD1 (6 bases). CDR1 is SGHRS, CDR2 YFSETQ, per germline. CDR3 length: 18 amino acids. Trimming stripped 3 bases from V and 2 bases from J, with 21 bases between. The CDR3 here is CASSSGGQFLSGNQPQHF. The CDR3 nucleotides are TGCGCCAGCAGCTCCGGAGGACAGTTCTTAAGCGGCAATCAGCCCCAGCATTTT.

This sequence joins TRBV12-3 or TRBV12-4 and TRBJ1-5; possibly TRBD1 for D (6 bases). V gave up 5 bases and J gave up 11 bases, with 13 bases separating them. This CDR3 has 12 amino acids. CDR3 in amino acids: CASSPPKGAQHF. The CDR3 bases are TGTGCCAGCAGTCCCCCGAAGGGGGCCCAGCATTTT.

This sequence joins TRBV9 and TRBJ1-5; D call uncertain. The CDR3 consists of 15 residues. The germline V gene encodes CDR1 SGDLS and CDR2 YYNGEE. Deletions cut 0 bases from V and 1 base from J, with 8 bases between. CDR3 in DNA: TGTGCCAGCAGCGTAGGAGGGCTCAGCAATCAGCCCCAGCATTTT. This gives the protein CASSVGGLSNQPQHF. Together with reference TRBV9 and TRBJ1-5, the CDR3 gives the full variable domain: DSGVTQTPKHLITATGQRVTLRCSPRSGDLSVYWYQQSLDQGLQFLIQYYNGEERAKGNILERFSAQQFPDLHSELNLSSLELGDSALYFCASSVGGLSNQPQHFGDGTRLSIL.

Here the CDR3 reads CASSYQHPSGNTIYF. Written as DNA, the CDR3 is TGTGCCAGCAGTTATCAGCACCCCTCTGGAAACACCATATATTTT. J is TRBJ1-3 and V is TRBV6-5; D is unclear. CDR1 is MNHEY, CDR2 SVGAGI, per germline. Trimming pared 3 bases from V and 0 bases from J, leaving 9 bases between. The CDR3 length is 15 residues.

V usage is TRBV10-1 and J usage is TRBJ2-7; D unclear. Germline V gene data show CDR1 as WNHNN and CDR2 as SYGVQD (reference sequence). The CDR3 is made up of 14 amino acids. Trimming took off 0 bases at V and 7 bases at J, with 13 bases between the two ends. Here the CDR3 DNA reads TGCGCCAGCAGTGAGTCCCCCGGCAGCCGGGAGCAGTACTTC. Translating it yields CASSESPGSREQYF.

The J gene is TRBJ1-5, the V gene TRBV28, with TRBD1 matching over 7 bases. Trimming took 2 bases from V and 9 from J; bases not matched to a gene: 10. This CDR3 contains 15 residues. Per germline, CDR1 MDHEN and CDR2 SYDVKM. The CDR3, as DNA: TGTGCCAGCAGTTTAATCGGCAGGGGGGATGTGCCCCAGCATTTT. It codes for CASSLIGRGDVPQHF.

The chain carries TRBV28 and TRBJ1-2; D might be TRBD1 (5 bases). CDR1 and CDR2 (germline): MDHEN, SYDVKM. The CDR3 loop spans 11 amino acids. V was cut by 9 bases and J by 8 bases, with 13 bases left in between. The CDR3 sequence: CASFGGTGYTF. CDR3 DNA: TGTGCCAGTTTTGGGGGAACAGGCTACACCTTC.

V gene TRBV3-1 (or the pseudogene TRBV3-2) combines with J gene TRBJ1-1, with a possible D match to TRBD1 (6 bases). CDR1 and CDR2 from the germline V gene are LGHDT and YNNKEL (reference sequence). Trimming took off 7 bases at V and 3 bases at J, with 12 bases between the two ends. This CDR3 comprises 13 residues. The CDR3 sequence: CASTHRVDTEAFF. The CDR3 nucleotides read TGTGCCAGCACCCACAGGGTCGACACTGAAGCTTTCTTT.

The rearrangement links TRBV4-1 to TRBJ1-3; TRBD1 is a possible D gene (5 bases). Looked up from germline, CDR1 is MGHRA and CDR2 is YSYEKL. CDR3 length equals 14 residues. V was clipped by 0 bases and J by 5 bases, with 8 bases between them. The CDR3 sequence: CASSQDPGRNTIYF. The CDR3 DNA sequence: TGCGCCAGCAGCCAAGACCCAGGGAGAAACACCATATATTTT.

A single count supports this clone. The chain joins TRBV19 to TRBJ2-1, with D possibly TRBD1 on 5 matching bases. This CDR3 comprises 17 residues. The germline V gene has CDR1 LNHDA and CDR2 SQIVND (reference sequence). V dropped 3 bases and J dropped 3 bases, with 18 bases sitting between them. CDR3 sequence (DNA): TGTGCCAGTAGTATCGTAGAGCAGACAGTGTTCTACAATGAGCAGTTCTTC. This gives the protein CASSIVEQTVFYNEQFF.

The chain recombines TRBV27 with TRBJ1-1, with a tentative D call TRBD1 (6 bases). Per the germline V gene, CDR1 is MNHEY and CDR2 is SMNVEV (reference sequence). Trimming stripped 7 bases from V and 0 bases from J, with 21 bases between. This CDR3 contains 17 residues. The CDR3 spells CASKLYREALMNTEAFF. CDR3 coding DNA: TGTGCCAGCAAATTATACAGGGAGGCCCTTATGAACACTGAAGCTTTCTTT.

This chain connects TRBV10-1 to TRBJ2-3; 7 bases are a match to TRBD1. The CDR3 consists of 13 residues. Per germline, CDR1 WNHNN and CDR2 SYGVQD (reference sequence). Trimming at V came to 8 bases and at J to 2 bases, leaving 4 bases not matched to a gene. The CDR3 DNA reads as TGCGCCAGCCGGACAGGACTCACAGATACGCAGTATTTT. Amino acid sequence: CASRTGLTDTQYF.

The rearrangement links TRBV29-1 to TRBJ2-2, with TRBD1 matching 7 bases. J was trimmed by 4 bases and V by 3 bases; bases with no gene match: 2. Germline V gene lookup returns CDR1 SQVTM and CDR2 ANQGSEA. The CDR3 is 13 amino acids. CDR3 residues: CSVETGTTGELFF. Here the CDR3 DNA reads TGCAGCGTTGAGACAGGGACCACCGGGGAGCTGTTTTTT.

This clone was recorded once. The V and J genes are TRBV5-8 and TRBJ1-5, with TRBD1 matching over 7 bases. V shed 5 bases, J shed 8 bases, and the junction held 10 bases outside the gene matches. Germline V gene lookup returns CDR1 SGHTS and CDR2 YDEGEE. The CDR3 is 14 amino acids. CDR3 coding DNA: TGTGCCAGCAGAGTAGGACAGGTTTTTAAGCCCCAGCATTTT. It yields the protein CASRVGQVFKPQHF.

This chain links TRBV2 with TRBJ1-5; D not resolved. Trimming pared 3 bases from V and 1 base from J, leaving 7 bases between. CDR1 and CDR2 from the germline V gene are SNHLY and FYNNEI. The CDR3 loop spans 14 amino acids. The CDR3 reads CASSEDWSNQPQHF. Here the CDR3 DNA reads TGTGCCAGCAGTGAGGATTGGAGCAATCAGCCCCAGCATTTT. The entire variable domain, with the rest obtained from reference TRBV2 and TRBJ1-5, is as follows: EPEVTQTPSHQVTQMGQEVILRCVPISNHLYFYWYRQILGQKVEFLVSFYNNEISEKSEIFDDQFSVERPDGSNFTLKIRSTKLEDSAMYFCASSEDWSNQPQHFGDGTRLSIL.

A single count supports this clone. The sample has other DNA sequences that encode this CDR3 too. The gene calls are TRBV5-1 and TRBJ1-2; a possible D gene is TRBD1 (5 bases). V lost 7 bases, J lost 8 bases, and 18 bases lay in between. The CDR3 consists of 13 residues. Per germline, CDR1 SGHRS and CDR2 YFSETQ. In DNA form, the CDR3 reads TGCGCCAGCGCGGAGGGGCCTGGGGGGGGCTACACCTTC. Protein sequence: CASAEGPGGGYTF.

In nucleotides, the CDR3 is TGTGCCATCAGTGCGGGAGCAGCTGATACGCAGTATTTT. Translation gives CAISAGAADTQYF. The genes are TRBV10-3 and TRBJ2-3; TRBD2 might be the D (6 bases). Per germline, CDR1 ENHRY and CDR2 SYGVKD. With 4 bases removed from V and 6 bases from J, the gap between germline ends came to 11 bases. The CDR3 sequence is 13 residues long.

A single count supports this clone. The rearrangement uses TRBV9 and TRBJ1-1; perhaps TRBD1 as D (5 bases). CDR1 is SGDLS, CDR2 YYNGEE, per germline. This CDR3 region has 14 residues. Between the trimmed V and J ends, which lost 0 bases and 2 bases, there was a span of 8 bases. In nucleotides, the CDR3 is TGTGCCAGCAGCGTAGGGGGCTCCAACACTGAAGCTTTCTTT. Residues: CASSVGGSNTEAFF. Filled out from reference TRBV9 and TRBJ1-1, the complete variable domain reads DSGVTQTPKHLITATGQRVTLRCSPRSGDLSVYWYQQSLDQGLQFLIQYYNGEERAKGNILERFSAQQFPDLHSELNLSSLELGDSALYFCASSVGGSNTEAFFGQGTRLTVV.

The chain uses TRBV7-9 and TRBJ2-7; 7 bases agree with TRBD1. The CDR3 extends over 17 amino acids. Germline values: CDR1 SEHNR, CDR2 FQNEAQ (reference sequence). The trim removed 6 bases at V and 2 bases at J, leaving 16 bases unmatched. The chain's CDR3 is CASSPGKANQGAYEQYF. CDR3 DNA: TGTGCCAGCAGTCCCGGTAAGGCGAATCAGGGGGCCTACGAGCAGTACTTC.

The chain is built from TRBV2 and TRBJ1-4; weak D call: TRBD1 (5 bases). This CDR3 has 13 amino acids. Germline V gene lookup returns CDR1 SNHLY and CDR2 FYNNEI. Trimming left V 7 bases short and J 8 bases short, with 14 bases between. The CDR3 loop reads CASTGQGGEKLFF. Here the CDR3 DNA reads TGTGCCAGCACAGGGCAGGGAGGAGAAAAACTGTTTTTT. The full variable domain, its missing parts supplied by reference TRBV2 and TRBJ1-4, is EPEVTQTPSHQVTQMGQEVILRCVPISNHLYFYWYRQILGQKVEFLVSFYNNEISEKSEIFDDQFSVERPDGSNFTLKIRSTKLEDSAMYFCASTGQGGEKLFFGSGTQLSVL.

J is TRBJ2-3 and V is TRBV9; D possibly matches TRBD1 or TRBD2 (6 bases each). Germline-derived CDR1 and CDR2 are SGDLS and YYNGEE. CDR3 size: 13 residues. The V end lost 5 bases, the J end lost 5 bases, and 12 bases lay between the germline ends. The CDR3 is CASSTGAGDTQYF. For the CDR3, the DNA is TGTGCCAGCAGTACGGGGGCAGGAGATACGCAGTATTTT.

This chain connects TRBV6-5 to TRBJ1-6; D call uncertain. V was pared by 2 bases and J by 11 bases, with 13 bases between. Germline V gene lookup returns CDR1 MNHEY and CDR2 SVGAGI. CDR3 size: 14 residues. The CDR3 protein is CASSYDGRSPPLHF. CDR3 coding DNA: TGTGCCAGCAGTTACGACGGCAGGTCCCCACCCCTCCACTTT.